One and the same sample provided the 10 T cell receptor beta chains below, sequenced in a study of a mutant IDH1 vaccine in newly diagnosed glioma. Their antigens are not known. Libraries were prepared by immunoSEQ multiplex PCR; TCRdb keeps only in-frame clonotypes and omits some of them. The sample consists of about 26,000 clones, 65% to 85% of them appearing once. Time point noted: week 5, during vaccination. One vaccine dose held 300 ug of mutant IDH1 20-mer peptide and came with topical imiquimod. The sequencing used PBMCs, collected from a glioma patient whose treatment included an IDH1 peptide vaccine. The source is a man aged 35 to 55 with glioma. Some clones in this sample may be carry-over from other donors' samples.

V is TRBV4-2 and J is TRBJ1-2, with D uncertain. V was pared by 0 bases and J by 7 bases, with 12 bases between. Germline CDR1 reads LGHNA; CDR2 reads YNFKEQ. This CDR3 region has 14 residues. CDR3 residues: CASSQDVGATGYTF. Written as DNA, the CDR3 is TGTGCCAGCAGCCAAGATGTAGGAGCAACTGGCTACACCTTC.

The chain recombines TRBV5-8 with TRBJ2-7; 9 bases fit TRBD1. The trim removed 5 bases at V and 3 bases at J, leaving 6 bases unmatched. Germline CDR1 and CDR2: SGHTS and YDEGEE. The CDR3 has 14 residues. The CDR3 DNA reads TGTGCCAGCAGGTCCCCGGGACAGGGCTACGAGCAGTACTTC. Translation gives CASRSPGQGYEQYF. Full variable domain (rest looked up from reference TRBV5-8 and TRBJ2-7): EAGVTQSPTHLIKTRGQQATLRCSPISGHTSVYWYQQALGLGLQFLLWYDEGEERNRGNFPPRFSGRQFPNYSSELNVNALELEDSALYLCASRSPGQGYEQYFGPGTRLTVT.

The J gene is TRBJ2-7, the V gene TRBV7-9, with D unclear. Germline CDR1 is SEHNR and CDR2 is FQNEAQ (reference sequence). CDR3 size: 12 residues. Trimming stripped 3 bases from V and 6 bases from J, with 9 bases between. The CDR3 DNA sequence: TGTGCCAGCAGCTTCCAGGCGGCCGAGCAGTACTTC. This sequence encodes CASSFQAAEQYF.

The chain links TRBV11-2 to TRBJ1-5; tentatively, D is TRBD1 (5 bases). This CDR3 region has 14 residues. Germline values: CDR1 SGHAT, CDR2 FQNNGV. V gave up 1 base and J gave up 4 bases, with 8 bases separating them. In DNA form, the CDR3 reads TGTGCCAGCAGCTTAGGGGGACGGAATCAGCCCCAGCATTTT. Protein sequence: CASSLGGRNQPQHF.

The V gene is TRBV7-8, the J gene TRBJ1-2; 10 bases align to TRBD1. The junction had 10 bases not matched to a gene; V was cut back by 1 base and J by 8 bases. The germline V gene encodes CDR1 SGHVS and CDR2 FQNEAQ. The CDR3 totals 16 residues. The CDR3 loop reads CASSLGGQGYGSGYTF. The CDR3 nucleotides are TGTGCCAGCAGCTTAGGGGGACAGGGGTATGGGAGCGGCTACACCTTC.

The chain is built from TRBV29-1 and TRBJ1-4; D is unresolved. The CDR3 loop spans 12 amino acids. In germline, CDR1 is SQVTM, CDR2 ANQGSEA. V was shortened by 4 bases and J by 3 bases, with 6 bases between the two germline ends. CDR3: CSVGRANEKLFF. The CDR3 bases are TGCAGCGTTGGGCGCGCTAATGAAAAACTGTTTTTT.

This clone was observed once. The chain is built from TRBV18 and TRBJ1-4; tentative D call: TRBD1 (5 bases). Trimming took 3 bases from V and 2 from J, leaving 22 bases between them. The germline gives CDR1 KGHSH, CDR2 LQKENI. This CDR3 comprises 19 residues. CDR3 protein: CASSPTPGLPRGTNEKLFF. The CDR3 nucleotides are TGTGCCAGCTCACCGACTCCGGGACTCCCCCGAGGGACTAATGAAAAACTGTTTTTT.

V is TRBV30 and J is TRBJ1-1; D remains unclear. CDR1 and CDR2 (germline): GTSNPN, SVGIG (reference sequence). There are 12 residues in the CDR3. The V end lost 1 base, the J end lost 10 bases, and 13 bases lay between the germline ends. The CDR3 spells CAWSDMEFGAFF. The DNA for the CDR3 is TGTGCCTGGAGTGATATGGAATTTGGAGCTTTCTTT.

This rearrangement joins TRBV2 to TRBJ2-7; D not certain. Per germline, CDR1 SNHLY and CDR2 FYNNEI. V lost 6 bases and J lost 4, with 19 bases in between. This CDR3 has 15 amino acids. CDR3 amino acids: CASRPGINPTYEQYF. CDR3 coding DNA: TGTGCCAGCAGGCCTGGGATTAACCCCACATACGAGCAGTACTTC.

This clone was seen a few times. V and J are TRBV5-6 and TRBJ1-4, with D possibly TRBD1 on 5 matching bases. CDR3 size: 13 residues. Trimming removed 5 bases at V and 11 bases at J, with 16 bases between. Germline CDR1 and CDR2: SGHDT and YYEEEE. The CDR3 DNA is TGTGCCAGCAGTCCTGACGGGGGGAACAAACTGTTTTTT. It translates to CASSPDGGNKLFF. Together with reference TRBV5-6 and TRBJ1-4, the CDR3 gives the full variable domain: DAGVTQSPTHLIKTRGQQVTLRCSPKSGHDTVSWYQQALGQGPQFIFQYYEEEERQRGNFPDRFSGHQFPNYSSELNVNALLLGDSALYLCASSPDGGNKLFFGSGTQLSVL.